The sequence of this TCR beta chain was determined in a study of patients and donors after allogeneic stem cell transplantation. TCRdb reprocessed the RT-PCR reads with MiXCR, giving one entry per CDR3 protein. The top ten clones hold around 6% of a sample with 920,000 or so distinct CDR3 sequences, 18% of them seen once. This clonotype showed up just a few times. V dropped 1 base and J dropped 2; count of bases not matched to a gene: 7. Germline CDR1 and CDR2: SGHAT and FQNNGV. CDR3 length: 16 residues. The sequence came from a human donor who was either an allogeneic HSCT recipient or a stem cell or donor lymphocyte infusion donor (not recorded which). It is not recorded whose cells these are; they may come from a transplant donor. Sequences were obtained from blood, either unsorted or a sorted T cell fraction (not recorded which). The rearrangement links TRBV11-2 to TRBJ2-7, with 8 bases that match TRBD1. The chain's CDR3 is CASSLGPGGFTYEQYF. CDR3 in DNA: TGTGCCAGCAGCTTAGGTCCAGGGGGCTTTACCTACGAGCAGTACTTC.